This T cell receptor beta chain was recovered during a study of shared clonotypes between healthy human individuals. The CDR3 is made up of 12 amino acids. The V end was cut by 7 bases, the J end by 3 bases, with 10 bases between. Germline CDR1 reads ENHRY; CDR2 reads SYGVKD. Libraries were prepared by immunoSEQ multiplex PCR; TCRdb keeps only in-frame clonotypes and omits some of them. This sample has about 1.5 million clones; roughly 96% occur once, and the top ten carry approximately 1.1%. Sequenced input: naive CD4+ T cells sorted from blood. Documented subset: CD45RA+ positively selected. V usage is TRBV10-3 and J usage is TRBJ2-7; D not resolved. The sequence was collected from a young man in good health. The CDR3 loop is CAIKGPLYEQYF. The CDR3 DNA sequence: TGTGCCATCAAGGGCCCACTCTACGAGCAGTACTTC.